This passage covers 32 T cell receptor beta chains from one sample sequenced in a study of blood T cell repertoires in COVID-19. The protocol was immunoSEQ multiplex PCR, while the TCRdb copy is restricted to in-frame clones and leaves out a portion. Among under 300,000 clones listed, approximately 80% were seen once. The sample taken for sequencing was peripheral blood. The source of these receptors is a middle-aged woman with active or convalescent COVID-19.

This clone was picked up one time. This sequence joins TRBV5-1 and TRBJ1-1, with unresolved D. V lost 0 bases and J lost 3, with 6 bases in between. CDR3 length: 13 amino acids. Germline V CDR1 and CDR2: SGHRS, YFSETQ. In nucleotides, the CDR3 is TGCGCCAGCAGCTTGGTCGGAGACACTGAAGCTTTCTTT. This gives the protein CASSLVGDTEAFF. Full variable domain (rest looked up from reference TRBV5-1 and TRBJ1-1): KAGVTQTPRYLIKTRGQQVTLSCSPISGHRSVSWYQQTPGQGLQFLFEYFSETQRNKGNFPGRFSGRQFSNSRSEMNVSTLELGDSALYLCASSLVGDTEAFFGQGTRLTVV.

This chain uses TRBV7-2 with TRBJ1-1; D ambiguous. This CDR3 contains 12 residues. V was cut by 5 bases and J by 3 bases, with 7 bases left in between. The germline gives CDR1 SGHTA, CDR2 FQGNSA. CDR3 protein: CASSPGYTEAFF. The CDR3 nucleotides read TGTGCCAGCAGCCCCGGGTACACTGAAGCTTTCTTT. The whole variable domain, remainder taken from reference TRBV7-2 and TRBJ1-1, is GAGVSQSPSNKVTEKGKDVELRCDPISGHTALYWYRQSLGQGLEFLIYFQGNSAPDKSGLPSDRFSAERTGGSVSTLTIQRTQQEDSAVYLCASSPGYTEAFFGQGTRLTVV.

This clone was seen once. The chain couples TRBV2 to TRBJ2-5, with D maybe TRBD2 (7 bases). The length of the CDR3 is 17 residues. The ends were cut back, 0 bases at V and 5 bases at J, with 19 bases in the middle. Germline values: CDR1 SNHLY, CDR2 FYNNEI. CDR3 sequence (DNA): TGTGCCAGCAGTGAAGCGCTTGCGGGGGCACGGCAGGAGACCCAGTACTTC. Translation: CASSEALAGARQETQYF.

A few counts support this clone. The chain uses TRBV19 and TRBJ1-6; D is possibly TRBD1 (5 bases). The V and J ends lost 5 bases and 7 bases respectively, with 9 bases between them. Germline V lookup: CDR1 LNHDA, CDR2 SQIVND (reference sequence). This CDR3 is 13 amino acids long. This CDR3 reads CASSRTPNSPLHF. The CDR3 region has the DNA TGTGCCAGTAGTCGGACACCGAATTCACCCCTCCACTTT.

This chain uses TRBV27 with TRBJ2-7, with TRBD1 matching over 9 bases. The CDR3 is 15 residues long. The germline CDR1 and CDR2 sequences are MNHEY and SMNVEV (reference sequence). V lost 2 bases and J lost 4; bases outside the gene matches: 6. Here the CDR3 reads CASSLATGGKYEQYF. As DNA, the CDR3 is TGTGCCAGCAGTTTAGCTACAGGGGGCAAATACGAGCAGTACTTC.

The chain uses TRBV3-1 (or the pseudogene TRBV3-2) and TRBJ2-7; 7 bases are shared with TRBD1. The length of the CDR3 is 14 residues. Germline CDR1 is LGHDT and CDR2 is YNNKEL (reference sequence). J lost 2 bases, V lost 4 bases, and 5 bases had no gene match. The CDR3 DNA follows: TGTGCCAGCAGCCCTGGGGACAGACCCTACGAGCAGTACGTC. It specifies CASSPGDRPYEQYV.

The chain carries TRBV13 and TRBJ2-3; D possibly corresponds to TRBD2 (5 bases). V dropped 0 bases and J dropped 2 bases, with 12 bases sitting between them. Germline CDR1 and CDR2: PRHDT and FYEKMQ (reference sequence). The CDR3 extends over 16 amino acids. The CDR3 spells CASSLGLGSFTDTQYF. In DNA, the CDR3 is TGTGCCAGCAGCTTAGGATTGGGGAGCTTCACAGATACGCAGTATTTT.

This clone was detected only a few times. The chain has TRBV10-2 and TRBJ2-3; D is ambiguous. This CDR3 is 15 amino acids long. In germline, CDR1 is WSHSY, CDR2 SAAADI. The V gene lost 0 bases and the J gene lost 3 bases, with 10 bases spanning the gap. The CDR3 DNA sequence: TGCGCCAGCAGTGAGTCTCCTACCCAAACAGATACGCAGTATTTT. Translated: CASSESPTQTDTQYF.

The gene calls are TRBV5-6 and TRBJ2-7; TRBD1 agrees at 10 bases. The CDR3 has 16 amino acids. CDR1 is SGHDT, CDR2 YYEEEE, per germline. Trimming cost V 2 bases and J 3 bases; bases outside gene matches: 8. The DNA of the CDR3 is TGTGCCAGCAGCTTACTGGGGCGGGACAGGGGCTACGAGCAGTACGTC. This encodes CASSLLGRDRGYEQYV.

This chain connects TRBV3-1 (or the pseudogene TRBV3-2) to TRBJ1-1; D not certain. V was shortened by 0 bases and J by 2 bases, with 10 bases between the two germline ends. The CDR3 runs to 15 residues. Germline V lookup: CDR1 LGHDT, CDR2 YNNKEL (reference sequence). The CDR3 region has the DNA TGTGCCAGCAGCCAAGATAACTCGGGTAACACTGAAGCTTTCTTT. This sequence encodes CASSQDNSGNTEAFF.

This clone has a single count. The rearrangement uses TRBV6-5 and TRBJ2-1; a possible D gene is TRBD1 (5 bases). This CDR3 is 15 amino acids long. With 6 bases removed from V and 7 bases from J, the gap between germline ends came to 19 bases. CDR1 is MNHEY and CDR2 is SVGAGI in the germline V gene. The CDR3 coding sequence is TGTGCCAGCAGCCTCTCATTCAGGGCGCCTAATGAGCAGTTCTTC. Its translation is CASSLSFRAPNEQFF.

In this sample, this clone turned up a few times. V gene TRBV29-1 combines with J gene TRBJ1-2; D not resolved. CDR1 is SQVTM and CDR2 is ANQGSEA in the germline V gene. This CDR3 has 11 amino acids. The V end was cut by 0 bases, the J end by 8 bases, with 7 bases between. CDR3 region: CSVEDEGGYTF. The CDR3 coding sequence is TGCAGCGTTGAAGACGAGGGAGGCTACACCTTC. Filled out from reference TRBV29-1 and TRBJ1-2, the complete variable domain reads SAVISQKPSRDICQRGTSLTIQCQVDSQVTMMFWYRQQPGQSLTLIATANQGSEATYESGFVIDKFPISRPNLTFSTLTVSNMSPEDSSIYLCSVEDEGGYTFGSGTRLTVV.

As for this clone: Different DNA sequences within this sample yield the same CDR3. The CDR3 bases are TGTGCCAGCAGCCAAGACAGGGTTAGCAATCAGCCCCAGCATTTT. It codes for CASSQDRVSNQPQHF. The chain employs TRBV4-2 and TRBJ1-5; the D gene is possibly TRBD1 (5 bases). V shed 0 bases and J shed 0 bases, with 6 bases lying between them. The germline V gene encodes CDR1 LGHNA and CDR2 YNFKEQ. This CDR3 spans 15 amino acids.

The rearrangement links TRBV27 to TRBJ2-2; 13 bases align to TRBD2. Unmatched junction bases numbered 14, after V lost 2 bases and J lost 8 bases. The length of the CDR3 is 19 residues. CDR1 MNHEY and CDR2 SMNVEV come from the germline V gene (reference sequence). CDR3: CASSLIARTSGGAAGELFF. DNA of the CDR3: TGTGCCAGCAGTTTAATTGCCCGTACTAGCGGGGGGGCCGCAGGGGAGCTGTTTTTT.

This chain connects TRBV24-1 to TRBJ2-3, with D possibly being TRBD1 (6 bases). Germline CDR1 reads KGHDR; CDR2 reads SFDVKD. Trimming cost V 7 bases and J 2 bases, with 15 bases left between them. This CDR3 contains 15 residues. CDR3 protein: CATSPGYRATDTQYF. The CDR3 DNA reads TGTGCCACCAGCCCAGGTTACAGGGCCACAGATACGCAGTATTTT.

This chain connects TRBV29-1 to TRBJ2-5; 8 bases line up with TRBD2. V gave up 3 bases and J gave up 5 bases; unmatched junction bases: 2. The CDR3 length is 12 residues. Germline V CDR1 and CDR2: SQVTM, ANQGSEA. CDR3 protein: CSVDGTRETQYF. The CDR3 bases are TGCAGCGTTGACGGGACTAGGGAGACCCAGTACTTC.

The chain is built from TRBV19 and TRBJ1-1; perhaps TRBD1 as D (6 bases). Germline CDR1 LNHDA, CDR2 SQIVND (reference sequence). There are 13 residues in the CDR3. With 6 bases removed from V and 1 base from J, the gap between germline ends came to 9 bases. The CDR3 region has the DNA TGTGCCAGTAGCGAGGACAGGAACACTGAAGCTTTCTTT. It yields the protein CASSEDRNTEAFF. Looking up the rest from reference TRBV19 and TRBJ1-1 gives the full variable domain: DGGITQSPKYLFRKEGQNVTLSCEQNLNHDAMYWYRQDPGQGLRLIYYSQIVNDFQKGDIAEGYSVSREKKESFPLTVTSAQKNPTAFYLCASSEDRNTEAFFGQGTRLTVV.

J is TRBJ1-3 and V is TRBV12-3 or TRBV12-4; D is possibly TRBD1 (5 bases). V was trimmed by 4 bases and J by 12 bases, leaving 16 bases between them. The CDR3 loop spans 13 amino acids. The CDR3: CASSSGLSGHIYF. Here the CDR3 DNA reads TGTGCCAGCAGTTCGGGACTTTCTGGCCACATATATTTT.

This chain uses TRBV6-6 with TRBJ1-2; TRBD1 agrees at 7 bases. The J segment lost 7 bases and the V segment lost 0 bases, leaving 5 bases of the junction unmatched. Germline CDR1 reads MNHNY; CDR2 reads SVGAGI (reference sequence). This CDR3 region has 14 residues. The CDR3 DNA sequence: TGTGCCAGCAGTTACTCGTTGGAGGGGGCTGGCTACACCTTC. It codes for CASSYSLEGAGYTF.

The table lists this clone with many counts. The genes are TRBV3-1 (or the pseudogene TRBV3-2) and TRBJ1-2, with D unresolved. Trimming left V 4 bases short and J 6 bases short, with 15 bases between. Per germline, CDR1 LGHDT and CDR2 YNNKEL (reference sequence). The CDR3 is 14 residues long. CDR3 in amino acids: CASSPPQGGNGYTF. The CDR3 region has the DNA TGTGCCAGCAGCCCCCCTCAAGGCGGGAATGGCTACACCTTC.

In DNA, the CDR3 is TGTGCCATCGGGAGAGCAGGGCAGGGGGACTATGGCTACACCTTC. It yields the protein CAIGRAGQGDYGYTF. The chain recombines TRBV10-3 with TRBJ1-2; 7 bases map to TRBD1. Germline values: CDR1 ENHRY, CDR2 SYGVKD. With 8 bases clipped from V and 3 bases from J, the junction kept 12 bases outside the gene matches. This CDR3 has 15 residues.

This clone was detected a few times. The V gene is TRBV10-3, the J gene TRBJ1-2; perhaps TRBD1 as D (5 bases). V lost 3 bases and J lost 4, with 12 bases in between. The CDR3 extends over 14 amino acids. Germline CDR1 and CDR2: ENHRY and SYGVKD. The CDR3 DNA is TGTGCCATCAGTGATTCCAGACAGTCCTATGGCTACACCTTC. This gives the protein CAISDSRQSYGYTF.

The CDR3 DNA reads TGTGCCAGCAGCCCCCCGGCTAGCGGGGGGAAAGAGACCCAGTACTTC. This encodes CASSPPASGGKETQYF. The genes are TRBV5-4 and TRBJ2-5, with 11 bases that match TRBD2. Germline assignment: CDR1 SGHNT and CDR2 YYREEE (reference sequence). The CDR3 sequence is 16 residues long. After removal of 4 bases from V and 3 bases from J, the junction contained 8 bases not matched to a gene.

The CDR3 DNA follows: TGTGCCAGCAGCCAGGGAGGGGGAGAGTCTGGAAACACCATATATTTT. Its translation is CASSQGGGESGNTIYF. This chain links TRBV7-6 with TRBJ1-3; D may be TRBD1 (6 bases). Per the germline V gene, CDR1 is SGHVS and CDR2 is FNYEAQ. V was cut by 5 bases and J by 1 base, with 15 bases left in between. The CDR3 is made up of 16 amino acids.

This clone turned up a few times. The chain couples TRBV19 to TRBJ1-5; 8 nucleotides match TRBD1. Germline V lookup: CDR1 LNHDA, CDR2 SQIVND (reference sequence). The V segment lost 4 bases and the J segment 13 bases; nucleotides outside the gene matches: 3. This CDR3 has 11 residues. In DNA, the CDR3 is TGTGCCAGTAGTACCGACAGGGGTCAGCATTTT. Its translation: CASSTDRGQHF.

This chain links TRBV11-2 with TRBJ1-3; 9 bases are shared with TRBD1. Germline V lookup: CDR1 SGHAT, CDR2 FQNNGV. The V gene end was trimmed by 4 bases and the J gene end by 7 bases; junction bases not matched to a gene: 8. The CDR3 is 15 amino acids. CDR3 sequence: CASSWGQGVGNTIYF. CDR3 DNA sequence: TGTGCCAGCAGCTGGGGACAGGGAGTTGGGAACACCATATATTTT.

The chain links TRBV19 to TRBJ1-1, with a possible D match to TRBD1 (5 bases). V was clipped by 7 bases and J by 6 bases, with 15 bases between them. This CDR3 has 13 amino acids. Germline CDR1 is LNHDA and CDR2 is SQIVND (reference sequence). Here the CDR3 reads CASTPGGVPEAFF. CDR3 nucleotide sequence: TGTGCCAGTACCCCCGGGGGAGTCCCTGAAGCTTTCTTT.

The genes are TRBV3-1 (or the pseudogene TRBV3-2) and TRBJ1-4; weak D call: TRBD1 (5 bases). The CDR3 has 14 residues. Trimming removed 1 base at V and 10 bases at J, with 13 bases between. Germline CDR1 reads LGHDT; CDR2 reads YNNKEL (reference sequence). The CDR3 DNA reads as TGTGCCAGCAGCCAAGTAGGAGGGGCCGGAAAACTGTTTTTT. Protein sequence: CASSQVGGAGKLFF.

V usage is TRBV5-1 and J usage is TRBJ1-1; D unclear. Trimming took off 4 bases at V and 0 bases at J, with 10 bases between the two ends. The CDR3 runs 14 residues. Germline V gene sequence: CDR1 SGHRS, CDR2 YFSETQ. CDR3 sequence (DNA): TGCGCCAGCAGCCTAACAGATATGAACACTGAAGCTTTCTTT. This gives the protein CASSLTDMNTEAFF.

V and J are TRBV19 and TRBJ1-2; 8 nucleotides align to TRBD1. J was trimmed by 10 bases and V by 0 bases; bases with no gene match: 16. Looked up from germline, CDR1 is LNHDA and CDR2 is SQIVND (reference sequence). The CDR3 totals 17 residues. CDR3 DNA sequence: TGTGCCAGTAGTATAGACCGATGGGAGGACAGGGAGGAAGCCTACACCTTC. Translation: CASSIDRWEDREEAYTF.

Turning to this clone: The same CDR3 also results from other DNA sequences found in this sample. The chain is built from TRBV7-2 and TRBJ1-4, with D possibly being TRBD1 (6 bases). The V gene's germline CDR1 is SGHTA and CDR2 FQGNSA. V lost 1 base, J lost 5 bases, and 8 bases lay in between. This CDR3 has 14 amino acids. CDR3 in amino acids: CASSLDRANEKLFF. The CDR3 DNA reads as TGTGCCAGCAGCTTAGACAGGGCAAATGAAAAACTGTTTTTT.

The V call is TRBV7-3, the J call TRBJ1-2; D is unclear. Germline V CDR1 and CDR2: SGHTA, FQGTGA. The germline V and J ends were trimmed by 5 bases and 2 bases, with 9 bases remaining between them. The CDR3 is 13 residues long. CDR3 residues: CASSPDTNYGYTF. CDR3 nucleotide sequence: TGTGCCAGCAGCCCAGACACCAACTATGGCTACACCTTC.